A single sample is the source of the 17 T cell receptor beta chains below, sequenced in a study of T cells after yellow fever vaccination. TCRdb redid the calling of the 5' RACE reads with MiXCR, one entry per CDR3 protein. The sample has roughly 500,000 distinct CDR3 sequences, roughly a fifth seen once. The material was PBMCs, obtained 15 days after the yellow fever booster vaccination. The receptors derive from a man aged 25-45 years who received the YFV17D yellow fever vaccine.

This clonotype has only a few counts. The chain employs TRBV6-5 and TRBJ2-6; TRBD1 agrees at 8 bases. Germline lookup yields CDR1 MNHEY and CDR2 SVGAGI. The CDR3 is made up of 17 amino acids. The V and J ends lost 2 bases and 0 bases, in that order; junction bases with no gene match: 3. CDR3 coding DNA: TGTGCCAGCAGTTACGGGACAGGATCCTCTGGGGCCAACGTCCTGACTTTC. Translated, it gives CASSYGTGSSGANVLTF.

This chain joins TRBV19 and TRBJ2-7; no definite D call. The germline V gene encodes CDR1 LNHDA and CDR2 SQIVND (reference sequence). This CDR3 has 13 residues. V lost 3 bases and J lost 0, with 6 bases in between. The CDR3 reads CASSIGSSYEQYF. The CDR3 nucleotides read TGTGCCAGTAGTATCGGTAGCTCCTACGAGCAGTACTTC.

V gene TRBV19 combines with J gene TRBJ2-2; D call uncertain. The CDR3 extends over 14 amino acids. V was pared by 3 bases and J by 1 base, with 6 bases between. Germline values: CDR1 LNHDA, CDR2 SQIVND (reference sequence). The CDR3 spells CASSMDGNTGELFF. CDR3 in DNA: TGTGCCAGTAGTATGGACGGGAACACCGGGGAGCTGTTTTTT.

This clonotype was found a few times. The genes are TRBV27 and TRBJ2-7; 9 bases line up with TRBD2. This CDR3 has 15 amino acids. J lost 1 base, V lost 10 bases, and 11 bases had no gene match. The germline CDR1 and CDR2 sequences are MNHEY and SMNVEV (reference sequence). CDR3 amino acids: CATSYSGSASYEQYF. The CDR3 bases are TGTGCCACCTCTTATAGCGGGAGTGCATCCTACGAGCAGTACTTC.

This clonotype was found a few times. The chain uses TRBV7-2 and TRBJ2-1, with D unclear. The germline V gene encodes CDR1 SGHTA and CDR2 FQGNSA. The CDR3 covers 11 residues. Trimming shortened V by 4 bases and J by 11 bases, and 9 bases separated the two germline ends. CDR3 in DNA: TGTGCCAGCAGCTCGGAGATTCAGCAGTTCTTC. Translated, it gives CASSSEIQQFF.

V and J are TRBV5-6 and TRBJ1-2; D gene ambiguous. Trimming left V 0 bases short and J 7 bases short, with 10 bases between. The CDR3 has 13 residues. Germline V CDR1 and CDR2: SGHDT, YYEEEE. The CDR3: CASSLDVLGGYTF. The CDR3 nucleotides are TGTGCCAGCAGCTTGGACGTCCTGGGTGGCTACACCTTC.

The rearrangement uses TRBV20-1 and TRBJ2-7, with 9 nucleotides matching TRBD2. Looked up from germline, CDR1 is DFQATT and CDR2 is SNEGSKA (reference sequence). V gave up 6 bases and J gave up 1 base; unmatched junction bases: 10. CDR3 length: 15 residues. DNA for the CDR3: TGCAGTGCACGCAATAGACTAGCGGCTTCCTACGAGCAGTACTTC. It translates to CSARNRLAASYEQYF.

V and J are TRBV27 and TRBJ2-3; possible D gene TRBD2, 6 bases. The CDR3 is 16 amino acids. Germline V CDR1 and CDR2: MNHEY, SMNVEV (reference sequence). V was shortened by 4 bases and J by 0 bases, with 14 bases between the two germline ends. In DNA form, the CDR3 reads TGTGCCAGCAGTTCACCTCCCGGGACTAGCACAGATACGCAGTATTTT. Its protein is CASSSPPGTSTDTQYF.

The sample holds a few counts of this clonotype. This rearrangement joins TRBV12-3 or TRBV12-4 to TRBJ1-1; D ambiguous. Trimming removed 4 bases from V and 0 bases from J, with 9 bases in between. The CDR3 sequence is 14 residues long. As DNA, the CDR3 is TGTGCCAGCAGTTCCGGACCGATGAACACTGAAGCTTTCTTT. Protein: CASSSGPMNTEAFF.

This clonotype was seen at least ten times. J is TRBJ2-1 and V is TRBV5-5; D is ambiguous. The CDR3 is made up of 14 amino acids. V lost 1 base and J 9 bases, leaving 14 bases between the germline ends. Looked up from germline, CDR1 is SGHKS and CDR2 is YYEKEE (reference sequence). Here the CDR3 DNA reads TGTGCCAGCAGCTTGATTGGGGTGGAGATTGAGCAGTTCTTC. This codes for CASSLIGVEIEQFF. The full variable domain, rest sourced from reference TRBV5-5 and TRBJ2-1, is DAGVTQSPTHLIKTRGQQVTLRCSPISGHKSVSWYQQVLGQGPQFIFQYYEKEERGRGNFPDRFSARQFPNYSSELNVNALLLGDSALYLCASSLIGVEIEQFFGPGTRLTVL.

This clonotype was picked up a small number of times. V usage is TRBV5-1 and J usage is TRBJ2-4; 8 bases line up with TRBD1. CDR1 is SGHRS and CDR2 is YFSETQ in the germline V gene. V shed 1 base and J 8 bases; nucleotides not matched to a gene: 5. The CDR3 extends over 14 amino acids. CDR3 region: CASSLRQGADIQYF. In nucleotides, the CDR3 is TGCGCCAGCAGCTTGCGGCAGGGGGCGGACATTCAGTACTTC.

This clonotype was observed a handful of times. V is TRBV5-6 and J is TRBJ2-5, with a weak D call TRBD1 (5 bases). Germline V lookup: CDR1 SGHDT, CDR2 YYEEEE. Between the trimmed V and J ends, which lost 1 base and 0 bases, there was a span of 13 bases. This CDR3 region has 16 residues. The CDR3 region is CASSLTLTENQETQYF. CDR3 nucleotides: TGTGCCAGCAGCTTGACTTTGACAGAAAACCAAGAGACCCAGTACTTC.

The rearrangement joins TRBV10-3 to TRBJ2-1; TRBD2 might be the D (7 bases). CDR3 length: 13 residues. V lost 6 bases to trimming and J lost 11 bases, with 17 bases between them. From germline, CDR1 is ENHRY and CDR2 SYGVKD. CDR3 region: CAIRGNAGDKQFF. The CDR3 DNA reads TGTGCCATCAGGGGGAACGCGGGGGACAAGCAGTTCTTC.

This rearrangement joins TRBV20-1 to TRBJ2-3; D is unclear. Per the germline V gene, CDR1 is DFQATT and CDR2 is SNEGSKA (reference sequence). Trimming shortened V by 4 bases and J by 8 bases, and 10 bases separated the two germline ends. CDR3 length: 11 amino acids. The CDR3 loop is CSANRGGTQYF. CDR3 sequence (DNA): TGCAGTGCTAACCGTGGTGGTACGCAGTATTTT.

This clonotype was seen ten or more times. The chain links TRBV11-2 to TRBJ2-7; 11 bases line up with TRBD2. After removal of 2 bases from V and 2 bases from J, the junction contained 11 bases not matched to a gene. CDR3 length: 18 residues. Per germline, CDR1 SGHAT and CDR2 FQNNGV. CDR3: CASSLSYAPTSGAYEQYF. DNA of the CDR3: TGTGCCAGCAGCTTATCCTATGCCCCGACTAGCGGGGCCTACGAGCAGTACTTC.

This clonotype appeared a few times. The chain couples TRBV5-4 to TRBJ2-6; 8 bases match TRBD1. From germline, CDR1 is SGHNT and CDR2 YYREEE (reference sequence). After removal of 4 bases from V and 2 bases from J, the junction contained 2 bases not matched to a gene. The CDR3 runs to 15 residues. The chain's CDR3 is CASSKDRAGANVLTF. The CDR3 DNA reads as TGTGCCAGCAGCAAGGACAGGGCTGGGGCCAACGTCCTGACTTTC.

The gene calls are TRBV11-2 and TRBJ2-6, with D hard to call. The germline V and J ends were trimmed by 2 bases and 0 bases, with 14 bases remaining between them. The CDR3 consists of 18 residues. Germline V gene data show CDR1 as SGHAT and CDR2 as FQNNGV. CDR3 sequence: CASSLSLPPISGANVLTF. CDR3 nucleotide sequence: TGTGCCAGCAGCTTAAGTTTGCCTCCAATCTCTGGGGCCAACGTCCTGACTTTC.